The TCR beta chain described here comes from a study of OX40 agonist ivuxolimab in advanced cancers. Study details: Patients received ivuxolimab, an intravenous treatment, every 2 weeks at 0.01 to 10 mg/kg.

This table comes from immunoSEQ multiplex PCR, and its TCRdb copy is limited to in-frame clones, with some not included. This sample has roughly 48,000 clones; around 79% occur once, and the top ten carry under 2%. General study findings and limits: The antigens recognized by the expanded peripheral T cells, that is their antigen specificity, were not determined.

Germline assignment: CDR1 MNHEY and CDR2 SVGAGI. The CDR3 is 14 amino acids. V dropped 1 base and J dropped 5; count of bases not matched to a gene: 1. As to this clone: Its cognate antigen is unknown.

The sequence derives from an adult with an advanced solid tumor such as melanoma, head and neck, liver or kidney cancer. The sequencing used CD4+ or CD8+ T cells sorted from blood, collected in a trial of the OX40 agonist ivuxolimab. The chain uses TRBV6-5 and TRBJ2-7; 11 bases are a match to TRBD1. The CDR3 region has the DNA TGTGCCAGCAGTTACTGGGGACAGGGGGACGAGCAGTACTTC. Translated, it gives CASSYWGQGDEQYF.